The 17 T cell receptor beta chains below come from one sample, sequenced in a study of PD-1 blockade in classical Hodgkin lymphoma. Each patient experienced a relapse that followed autologous stem cell transplantation, and brentuximab vedotin exposure varied. Clones were sequenced by immunoSEQ multiplex PCR, and TCRdb holds only the in-frame ones, with some missing. The table includes about 13,000 clones, around 90% detected once. The material sequenced was peripheral blood mononuclear cells (PBMCs), taken at baseline. The receptors originated from a human donor with classical Hodgkin lymphoma.

This chain links TRBV11-3 with TRBJ2-1, with TRBD2 matching 15 bases. The trim removed 5 bases at V and 4 bases at J, leaving 6 bases unmatched. Germline assignment: CDR1 SGHNT and CDR2 YENEEA. This CDR3 is 17 amino acids long. CDR3 sequence: CASSPGLAGGPYNEQFF. The CDR3 DNA is TGTGCCAGCAGCCCAGGACTAGCGGGGGGGCCTTACAATGAGCAGTTCTTC.

The rearrangement uses TRBV19 and TRBJ1-4; 7 bases agree with TRBD1. This CDR3 region has 16 residues. The junction had 4 bases not matched to a gene; V was cut back by 3 bases and J by 0 bases. Germline CDR1 LNHDA, CDR2 SQIVND (reference sequence). CDR3 amino acids: CASSMEGTATNEKLFF. CDR3 sequence (DNA): TGTGCCAGTAGTATGGAAGGGACAGCAACTAATGAAAAACTGTTTTTT. The full variable domain, in which reference TRBV19 and TRBJ1-4 provide the parts outside the CDR3, is DGGITQSPKYLFRKEGQNVTLSCEQNLNHDAMYWYRQDPGQGLRLIYYSQIVNDFQKGDIAEGYSVSREKKESFPLTVTSAQKNPTAFYLCASSMEGTATNEKLFFGSGTQLSVL.

V usage is TRBV2 and J usage is TRBJ2-7, with D tentatively TRBD2 (6 bases). The CDR3 totals 12 residues. The germline V gene encodes CDR1 SNHLY and CDR2 FYNNEI. The ends were cut back, 6 bases at V and 9 bases at J, with 15 bases in the middle. DNA of the CDR3: TGTGCCAGCAGGGAGGGGCAGGGCGCGCAGTACTTC. The encoded protein is CASREGQGAQYF.

The chain carries TRBV6-6 and TRBJ2-1; D might be TRBD2 (5 bases). In germline, CDR1 is MNHNY, CDR2 SVGAGI (reference sequence). Trimming removed 2 bases from V and 14 bases from J, with 13 bases in between. This CDR3 contains 12 residues. CDR3 sequence reads: CASSYGGPSEFF. CDR3 bases: TGTGCCAGCAGTTACGGAGGACCTTCAGAGTTCTTC.

The chain has TRBV6-5 and TRBJ2-5, with 14 nucleotides matching TRBD2. The CDR3 sequence is 14 residues long. The junction had 2 bases not matched to a gene; V was cut back by 4 bases and J by 7 bases. CDR1 and CDR2 (germline): MNHEY, SVGAGI. CDR3 sequence (DNA): TGTGCCAGCAGTTTGACTAGCGGGGGGGGGACCCAGTACTTC. Its translation is CASSLTSGGGTQYF.

The chain carries TRBV5-1 and TRBJ1-1; 7 positions agree with TRBD1. This CDR3 has 16 residues. Germline trimming cut 0 bases from V and 2 bases from J; bases unmatched to any gene: 7. Germline V gives CDR1 SGHRS, CDR2 YFSETQ. The CDR3 is CASSLGARQGNTEAFF. The DNA of the CDR3 is TGCGCCAGCAGCTTGGGTGCTAGACAGGGCAACACTGAAGCTTTCTTT.

The genes are TRBV7-9 and TRBJ1-2, with D perhaps matching TRBD1 (6 bases). Deletions cut 0 bases from V and 4 bases from J, with 12 bases between. This CDR3 comprises 15 residues. From germline, CDR1 is SEHNR and CDR2 FQNEAQ (reference sequence). The chain's CDR3 is CASSLALGASYGYTF. The CDR3 DNA reads TGTGCCAGCAGCTTAGCGCTGGGGGCGAGCTATGGCTACACCTTC.

The V gene is TRBV11-2, the J gene TRBJ2-3; 15 positions match TRBD2. V gave up 4 bases and J gave up 3 bases; unmatched junction bases: 11. The germline CDR1 and CDR2 sequences are SGHAT and FQNNGV. The CDR3 has 19 residues. The CDR3 sequence is CASSSLPRTSGGATDTQYF. Here the CDR3 DNA reads TGTGCCAGCAGCTCCCTCCCCCGGACTAGCGGGGGGGCAACAGATACGCAGTATTTT.

Points on this clone: The junction differs from germline at one of its ends, possibly a read error. CDR3 loop: CARGGTSGAPWNF. The DNA for the CDR3 is TGTGCCAGGGGAGGGACTAGCGGGGCCCCTTGGAACTTC. This chain connects TRBV2 to TRBJ2-7; 13 positions agree with TRBD2. CDR3 length equals 13 residues. Per the germline V gene, CDR1 is SNHLY and CDR2 is FYNNEI.

This clone was counted a single time. This rearrangement joins TRBV5-1 to TRBJ2-5; a weak D match, TRBD1 (6 bases). V was shortened by 2 bases and J by 0 bases, with 8 bases between the two germline ends. Per the germline V gene, CDR1 is SGHRS and CDR2 is YFSETQ. The CDR3 has 14 residues. The CDR3 coding sequence is TGCGCCAGCAGCTTCCGGGACAACCAAGAGACCCAGTACTTC. This codes for CASSFRDNQETQYF.

This CDR3 reads CASSLLAAGAGLLPYEQYF. DNA for the CDR3: TGTGCCAGCAGCTTACTGGCGGCTGGAGCAGGCCTATTACCCTACGAGCAGTACTTC. The chain combines TRBV5-6 with TRBJ2-7; D is uncertain. CDR1 and CDR2 from the germline V gene are SGHDT and YYEEEE. CDR3 length equals 19 residues. V lost 2 bases and J 2 bases, leaving 26 bases between the germline ends.

This chain uses TRBV19 with TRBJ2-3, with D perhaps matching TRBD2 (5 bases). Germline values: CDR1 LNHDA, CDR2 SQIVND (reference sequence). This CDR3 has 12 residues. CDR3 DNA: TGTTCGACCCGGGGAAGAACAGATACGCAGTATTTT. Amino acid sequence: CSTRGRTDTQYF.

V and J are TRBV5-4 and TRBJ2-2; 7 bases are shared with TRBD2. This CDR3 is 16 amino acids long. The germline gives CDR1 SGHNT, CDR2 YYREEE (reference sequence). V lost 0 bases to trimming and J lost 2 bases; unmatched junction nucleotides: 4. The CDR3 here is CASSLGLADNTGELFF. The CDR3 region has the DNA TGTGCCAGCAGCTTGGGGCTAGCGGATAACACCGGGGAGCTGTTTTTT.

This clone showed up just once. The chain is built from TRBV19 and TRBJ1-2; weak D call: TRBD1 (6 bases). The CDR3 consists of 17 residues. CDR1 is LNHDA and CDR2 is SQIVND in the germline V gene (reference sequence). V lost 7 bases and J lost 1, with 22 bases in between. CDR3 bases: TGTGCCAGTAAGTCGGACAGCCGAAGTCTTCTTAACTATGGCTACACCTTC. Amino acid sequence: CASKSDSRSLLNYGYTF.

This chain links TRBV5-1 with TRBJ1-1; maybe TRBD1 (5 bases). This CDR3 spans 17 amino acids. Trimming removed 4 bases from V and 0 bases from J, with 19 bases in between. Germline lookup yields CDR1 SGHRS and CDR2 YFSETQ. DNA of the CDR3: TGCGCCAGCAGCCGTTACCCGGTCGGAGGGGTGAACACTGAAGCTTTCTTT. Amino acid sequence: CASSRYPVGGVNTEAFF.

To note about this clone: One junction end disagrees with the germline gene, perhaps due to a read error. The chain couples TRBV6-5 to TRBJ2-7; D is unresolved. CDR3 length: 11 residues. The germline V gene encodes CDR1 MNHEY and CDR2 SVGAGI. CDR3 sequence: CASSDSYEQYF. The DNA of the CDR3 is TGTGCCAGCAGTGACTCCTACGAGCAGTACTTC.

The V call is TRBV7-2, the J call TRBJ1-1, with D uncertain. CDR3 size: 13 residues. Germline V gene lookup returns CDR1 SGHTA and CDR2 FQGNSA. The V and J ends lost 1 base and 4 bases respectively, with 7 bases between them. CDR3 sequence (DNA): TGTGCCAGCAGCTTAGTCTCAGCCACTGAAGCTTTCTTT. Protein sequence: CASSLVSATEAFF.